The present T cell receptor beta chain was sequenced within a study of cytomegalovirus exposure and HLA in healthy donors. 60 Vbeta and 13 Jbeta primers were used in PCR. The table came from immunoSEQ multiplex PCR; TCRdb's copy has only in-frame clones and leaves some out. The sample yields about 130,000 clones, 75% to 90% seen once. Study results and caveats: The authors judged a highly shared variant cluster likely a sequencing artifact. The study listed about 150 cytomegalovirus-associated TCR beta chains. TCR beta V segments were, for the most part, productive about 87% or about 30% of the time in an earlier analysis.

Looked up from germline, CDR1 is SGHAT and CDR2 is FQNNGV. V lost 0 bases, J lost 4 bases, and 9 bases lay in between. The CDR3 spans 14 residues. There are a few counts of this clone. The antigen is not known. Sequencing used PBMCs. The chain uses TRBV11-2 and TRBJ1-1; unclear D gene. The clonotype originates from a man in his forties in good health and CMV-seronegative. The CDR3 DNA follows: TGTGCCAGCAGCTTAGAGCGGGGTCTCACTGAAGCTTTCTTT. Amino acid sequence: CASSLERGLTEAFF.